Presented here are 10 T cell receptor beta chains from one specimen sequenced in a study of T cells in Graves' hyperthyroidism and ophthalmopathy. There were TCR beta CDR3 regions amplified from RNA transcripts. HTBI primers were the set used in a first-round RT-PCR of the TCR CDR3. TCRdb independently ran MiXCR on the multiplex PCR reads; one entry per CDR3 protein. This table holds fewer than 600,000 distinct CDR3 sequences, 13% to 15% found once. What was sequenced was blood. The receptor set was obtained from a woman younger than 35 with Graves' hyperthyroidism.

This clonotype was observed at least ten times. The J gene is TRBJ2-7, the V gene TRBV11-2; 8 bases align to TRBD1. Trimming removed 0 bases from V and 8 bases from J; junction bases left unmatched: 9. The CDR3 is made up of 15 amino acids. Germline V lookup: CDR1 SGHAT, CDR2 FQNNGV. This CDR3 reads CASSLEGGGQAKQYF. CDR3 sequence (DNA): TGTGCCAGCAGCTTAGAAGGTGGGGGACAGGCTAAGCAGTACTTC.

The rearrangement links TRBV5-5 to TRBJ1-2; 7 bases align to TRBD1. This CDR3 comprises 16 residues. J was trimmed by 0 bases and V by 3 bases; bases with no gene match: 8. Germline V gives CDR1 SGHKS, CDR2 YYEKEE (reference sequence). The CDR3 DNA is TGTGCCAGCAGCTCCGCAGGGGGGATCTCTAACTATGGCTACACCTTC. Residues: CASSSAGGISNYGYTF.

This clonotype showed up many times. The V call is TRBV18, the J call TRBJ2-7; 9 bases align to TRBD2. The CDR3 is 16 amino acids. Germline V gene lookup returns CDR1 KGHSH and CDR2 LQKENI. V dropped 4 bases and J dropped 0; count of bases not matched to a gene: 7. CDR3 DNA: TGTGCCAGCTCACACTTAGCGGGAGCGAGCTCCTACGAGCAGTACGTC. Protein sequence: CASSHLAGASSYEQYV.

This clonotype was picked up one time. The genes are TRBV12-5 and TRBJ1-2; D is unresolved. V gave up 0 bases and J gave up 0 bases, with 11 bases separating them. Per germline, CDR1 LGHNT and CDR2 FRNRAP. This CDR3 contains 16 residues. In DNA, the CDR3 is TGTGCTAGTGGTTTGGTACCCGGGCCTTCTAACTATGGCTACACCTTC. This translates into CASGLVPGPSNYGYTF.

V and J are TRBV4-2 and TRBJ2-2, with D perhaps TRBD1 or TRBD2 (6 bases each). The CDR3 runs to 16 residues. Germline V gives CDR1 LGHNA, CDR2 YNFKEQ. Trimming pared 4 bases from V and 2 bases from J, leaving 14 bases between. The CDR3 region has the DNA TGTGCCAGCAGCCCCCGGGGGCAGGGCAACACCGGGGAGCTGTTTTTT. This gives the protein CASSPRGQGNTGELFF.

This clonotype was counted only a few times. This chain's CDR3 is CASSLRDRHNEQFF. DNA for the CDR3: TGCGCCAGCAGCCTCCGGGACAGACACAATGAGCAGTTCTTC. The chain recombines TRBV4-1 with TRBJ2-1; TRBD1 agrees at 7 bases. Losses at the gene ends were 4 bases for V and 5 bases for J; bases not matched to a gene: 5. The germline CDR1 and CDR2 sequences are MGHRA and YSYEKL. This CDR3 has 14 residues.

This clonotype showed up many times. This chain connects TRBV7-8 to TRBJ2-1; TRBD2 aligns across 10 bases. This CDR3 region has 15 residues. V trimming: 5 bases; J trimming: 5 bases; junction bases outside the gene matches: 6. CDR1 is SGHVS, CDR2 FQNEAQ, per germline. CDR3 in DNA: TGTGCCAGCAGCACAGCGGGAGGGCGGGACAATGAGCAGTTCTTC. Translating gives CASSTAGGRDNEQFF.

The CDR3, as DNA: TGCGCCAGCAGCCACGCACTTCGGATGGGGCGGGACACTGAAGCTTTCTTT. This codes for CASSHALRMGRDTEAFF. The chain recombines TRBV4-1 with TRBJ1-1, with D possibly TRBD1 on 5 matching bases. The V end was cut by 3 bases, the J end by 3 bases, with 20 bases between. The CDR3 extends over 17 amino acids. Germline CDR1 reads MGHRA; CDR2 reads YSYEKL.

In this sample, this clonotype turned up many times. The chain uses TRBV7-9 and TRBJ2-4; 7 bases align to TRBD1. The CDR3 consists of 16 residues. Germline V gene sequence: CDR1 SEHNR, CDR2 FQNEAQ (reference sequence). V shed 0 bases and J 0 bases; nucleotides not matched to a gene: 2. CDR3 region: CASSLAEGAAKNIQYF. Here the CDR3 DNA reads TGTGCCAGCAGCTTAGCCGAGGGGGCAGCCAAAAACATTCAGTACTTC.

The V gene is TRBV19, the J gene TRBJ2-3; D ambiguous. V was pared by 8 bases and J by 2 bases, with 20 bases between. CDR3 length equals 16 residues. CDR1 LNHDA and CDR2 SQIVND come from the germline V gene (reference sequence). The CDR3: CASPSPRSEPTDTQYF. CDR3 sequence (DNA): TGTGCCAGTCCCTCCCCGAGGAGCGAGCCCACAGATACGCAGTATTTT. The complete variable domain, with remaining parts taken from reference TRBV19 and TRBJ2-3, reads DGGITQSPKYLFRKEGQNVTLSCEQNLNHDAMYWYRQDPGQGLRLIYYSQIVNDFQKGDIAEGYSVSREKKESFPLTVTSAQKNPTAFYLCASPSPRSEPTDTQYFGPGTRLTVL.